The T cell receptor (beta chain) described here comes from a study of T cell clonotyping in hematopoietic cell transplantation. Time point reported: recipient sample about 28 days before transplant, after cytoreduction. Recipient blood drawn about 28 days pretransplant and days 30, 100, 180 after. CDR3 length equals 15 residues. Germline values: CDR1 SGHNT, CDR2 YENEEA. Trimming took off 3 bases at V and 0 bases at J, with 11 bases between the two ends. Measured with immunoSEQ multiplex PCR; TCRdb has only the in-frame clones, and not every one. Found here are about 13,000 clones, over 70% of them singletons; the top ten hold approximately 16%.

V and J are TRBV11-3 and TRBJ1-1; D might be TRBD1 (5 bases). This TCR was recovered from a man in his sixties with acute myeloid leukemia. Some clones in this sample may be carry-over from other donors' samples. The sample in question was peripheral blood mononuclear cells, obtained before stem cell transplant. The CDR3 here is CASSLGGRVNTEAFF. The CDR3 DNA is TGTGCCAGCAGCTTGGGGGGGAGAGTGAACACTGAAGCTTTCTTT.